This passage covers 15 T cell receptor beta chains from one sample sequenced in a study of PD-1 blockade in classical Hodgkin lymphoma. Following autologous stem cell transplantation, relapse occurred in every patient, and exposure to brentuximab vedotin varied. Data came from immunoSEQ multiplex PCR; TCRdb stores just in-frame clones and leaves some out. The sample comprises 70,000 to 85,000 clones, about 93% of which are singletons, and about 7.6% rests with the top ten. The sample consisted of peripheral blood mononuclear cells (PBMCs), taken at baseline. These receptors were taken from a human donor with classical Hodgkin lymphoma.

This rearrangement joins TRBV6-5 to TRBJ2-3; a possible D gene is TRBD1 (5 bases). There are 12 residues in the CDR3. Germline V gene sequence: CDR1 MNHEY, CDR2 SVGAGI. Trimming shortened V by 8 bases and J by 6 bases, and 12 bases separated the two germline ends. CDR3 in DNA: TGTGCCAGCGGGGCGTATCCGGATACGCAGTATTTT. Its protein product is CASGAYPDTQYF.

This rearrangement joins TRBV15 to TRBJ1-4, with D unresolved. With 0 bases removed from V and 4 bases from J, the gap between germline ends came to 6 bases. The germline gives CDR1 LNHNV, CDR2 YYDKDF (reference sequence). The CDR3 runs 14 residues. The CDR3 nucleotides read TGTGCCACCAGCAGAGACGGGATTAATGAAAAACTGTTTTTT. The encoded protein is CATSRDGINEKLFF.

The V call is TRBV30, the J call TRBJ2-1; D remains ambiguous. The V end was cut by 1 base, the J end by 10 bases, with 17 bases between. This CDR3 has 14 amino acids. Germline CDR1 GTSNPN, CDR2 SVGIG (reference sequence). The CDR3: CAWSAIPSGPEQFF. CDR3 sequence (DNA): TGTGCCTGGAGTGCCATTCCATCGGGTCCCGAGCAGTTCTTC.

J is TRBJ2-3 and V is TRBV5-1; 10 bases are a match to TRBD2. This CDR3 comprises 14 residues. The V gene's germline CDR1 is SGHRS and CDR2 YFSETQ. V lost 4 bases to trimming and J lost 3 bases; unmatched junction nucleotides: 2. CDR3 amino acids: CASSKRGGTDTQYF. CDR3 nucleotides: TGCGCCAGCAGCAAGCGGGGGGGAACAGATACGCAGTATTTT.

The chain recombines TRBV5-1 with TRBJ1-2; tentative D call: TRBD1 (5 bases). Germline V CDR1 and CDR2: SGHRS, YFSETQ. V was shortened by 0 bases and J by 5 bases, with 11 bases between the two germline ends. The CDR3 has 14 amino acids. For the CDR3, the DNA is TGCGCCAGCAGCTTGGAGACAGTCCGGTATGGCTACACCTTC. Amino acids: CASSLETVRYGYTF.

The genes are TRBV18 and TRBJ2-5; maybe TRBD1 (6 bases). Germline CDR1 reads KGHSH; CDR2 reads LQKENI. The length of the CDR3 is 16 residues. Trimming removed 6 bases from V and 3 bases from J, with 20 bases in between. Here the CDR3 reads CASSFLGTPRKETQYF. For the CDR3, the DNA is TGTGCCAGCTCCTTTCTTGGGACACCGAGAAAAGAGACCCAGTACTTC.

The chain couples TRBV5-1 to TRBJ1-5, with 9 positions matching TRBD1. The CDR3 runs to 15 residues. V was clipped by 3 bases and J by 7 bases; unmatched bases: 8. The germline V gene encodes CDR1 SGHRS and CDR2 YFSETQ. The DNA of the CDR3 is TGCGCCAGCAGCTCCGGGACAGGGTATGAACAGCCCCAGCATTTT. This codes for CASSSGTGYEQPQHF. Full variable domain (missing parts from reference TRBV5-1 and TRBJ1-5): KAGVTQTPRYLIKTRGQQVTLSCSPISGHRSVSWYQQTPGQGLQFLFEYFSETQRNKGNFPGRFSGRQFSNSRSEMNVSTLELGDSALYLCASSSGTGYEQPQHFGDGTRLSIL.

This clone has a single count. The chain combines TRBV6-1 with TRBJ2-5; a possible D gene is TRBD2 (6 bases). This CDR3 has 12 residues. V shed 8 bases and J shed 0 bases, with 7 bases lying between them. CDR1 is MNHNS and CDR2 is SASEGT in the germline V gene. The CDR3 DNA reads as TGTGCCAGCCGGGGGTACCAAGAGACCCAGTACTTC. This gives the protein CASRGYQETQYF.

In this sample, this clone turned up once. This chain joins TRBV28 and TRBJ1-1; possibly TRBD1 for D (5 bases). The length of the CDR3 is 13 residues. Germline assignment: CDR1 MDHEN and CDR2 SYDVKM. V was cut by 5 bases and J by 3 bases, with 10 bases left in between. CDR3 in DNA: TGTGCCAGCAGTCCCCCAGGGTACACTGAAGCTTTCTTT. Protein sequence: CASSPPGYTEAFF.

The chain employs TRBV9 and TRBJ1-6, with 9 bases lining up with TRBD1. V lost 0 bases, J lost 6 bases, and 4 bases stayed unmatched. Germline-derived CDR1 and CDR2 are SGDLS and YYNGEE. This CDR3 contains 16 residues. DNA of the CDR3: TGTGCCAGCAGCGTAGATGGACAGGGGCCTAATTCACCCCTCCACTTT. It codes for CASSVDGQGPNSPLHF. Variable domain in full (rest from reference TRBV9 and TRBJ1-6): DSGVTQTPKHLITATGQRVTLRCSPRSGDLSVYWYQQSLDQGLQFLIQYYNGEERAKGNILERFSAQQFPDLHSELNLSSLELGDSALYFCASSVDGQGPNSPLHFGNGTRLTVT.

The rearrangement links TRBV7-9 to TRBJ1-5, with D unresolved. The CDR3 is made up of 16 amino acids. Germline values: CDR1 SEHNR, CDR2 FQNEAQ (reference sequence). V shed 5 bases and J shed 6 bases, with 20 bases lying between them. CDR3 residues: CASSPSMVPRGQPQHF. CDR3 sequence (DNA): TGTGCCAGCAGCCCCAGTATGGTTCCTAGAGGTCAGCCCCAGCATTTT.

CDR3 coding DNA: TGTGCCAGTAGGAACCTCGGGGGGGCAGAGACCCAGTACTTC. Encoded protein: CASRNLGGAETQYF. The rearrangement uses TRBV19 and TRBJ2-5; 8 positions agree with TRBD2. The CDR3 is 14 amino acids. V gave up 6 bases and J gave up 4 bases; unmatched junction bases: 7. The germline V gene encodes CDR1 LNHDA and CDR2 SQIVND (reference sequence).

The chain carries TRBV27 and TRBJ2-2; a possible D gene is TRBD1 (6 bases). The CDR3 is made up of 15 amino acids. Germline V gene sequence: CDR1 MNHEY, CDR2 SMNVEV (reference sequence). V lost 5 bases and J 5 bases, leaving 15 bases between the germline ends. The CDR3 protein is CASSQGYFVTGELFF. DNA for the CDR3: TGTGCCAGCAGTCAGGGGTATTTCGTGACCGGGGAGCTGTTTTTT.

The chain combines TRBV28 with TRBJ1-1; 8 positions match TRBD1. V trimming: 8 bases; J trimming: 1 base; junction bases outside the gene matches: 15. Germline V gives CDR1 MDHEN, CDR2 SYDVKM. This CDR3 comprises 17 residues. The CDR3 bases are TGTGCCAGCGCCCTTCGACAGGGGTGGCTATCGAACACTGAAGCTTTCTTT. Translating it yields CASALRQGWLSNTEAFF.

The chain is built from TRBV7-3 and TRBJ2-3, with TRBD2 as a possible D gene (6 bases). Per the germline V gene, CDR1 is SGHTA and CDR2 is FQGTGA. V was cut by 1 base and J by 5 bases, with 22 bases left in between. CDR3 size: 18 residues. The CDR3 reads CASSLNPTQGLLGDTQYF. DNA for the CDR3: TGTGCCAGCAGCTTAAACCCCACCCAGGGACTTTTGGGAGATACGCAGTATTTT.